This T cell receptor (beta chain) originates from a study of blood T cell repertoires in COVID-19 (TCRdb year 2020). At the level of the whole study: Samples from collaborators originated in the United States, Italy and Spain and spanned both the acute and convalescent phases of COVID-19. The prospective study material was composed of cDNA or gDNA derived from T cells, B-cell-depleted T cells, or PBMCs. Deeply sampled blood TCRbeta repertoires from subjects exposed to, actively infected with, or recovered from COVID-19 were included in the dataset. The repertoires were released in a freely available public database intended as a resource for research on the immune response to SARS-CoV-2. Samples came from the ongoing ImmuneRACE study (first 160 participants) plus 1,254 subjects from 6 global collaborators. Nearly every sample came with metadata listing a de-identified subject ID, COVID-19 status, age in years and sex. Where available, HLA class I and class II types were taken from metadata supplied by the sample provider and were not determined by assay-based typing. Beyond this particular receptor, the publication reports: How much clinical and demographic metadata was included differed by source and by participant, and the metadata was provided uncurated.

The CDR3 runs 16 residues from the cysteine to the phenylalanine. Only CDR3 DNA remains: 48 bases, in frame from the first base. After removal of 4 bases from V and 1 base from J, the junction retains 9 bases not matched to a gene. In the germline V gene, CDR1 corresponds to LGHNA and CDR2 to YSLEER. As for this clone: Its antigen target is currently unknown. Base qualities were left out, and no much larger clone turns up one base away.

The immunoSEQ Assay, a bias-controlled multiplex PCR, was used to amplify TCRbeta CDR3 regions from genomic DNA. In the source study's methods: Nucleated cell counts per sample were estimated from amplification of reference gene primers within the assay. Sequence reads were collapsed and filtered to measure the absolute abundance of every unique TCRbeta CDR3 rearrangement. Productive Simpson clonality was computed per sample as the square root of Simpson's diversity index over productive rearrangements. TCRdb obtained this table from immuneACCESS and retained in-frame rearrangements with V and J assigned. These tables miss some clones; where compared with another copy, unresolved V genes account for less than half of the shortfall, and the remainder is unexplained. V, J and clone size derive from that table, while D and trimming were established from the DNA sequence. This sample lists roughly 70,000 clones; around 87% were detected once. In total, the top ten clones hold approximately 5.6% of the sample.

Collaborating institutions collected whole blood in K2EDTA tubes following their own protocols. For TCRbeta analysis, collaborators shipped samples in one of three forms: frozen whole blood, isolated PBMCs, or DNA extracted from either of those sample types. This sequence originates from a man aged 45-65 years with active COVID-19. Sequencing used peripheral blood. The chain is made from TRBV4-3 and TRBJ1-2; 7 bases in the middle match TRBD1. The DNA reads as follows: TGCGCCAGCAGCCCCAGGGGGACAGAATATAACTATGGCTACACCTTC. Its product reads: CASSPRGTEYNYGYTF.